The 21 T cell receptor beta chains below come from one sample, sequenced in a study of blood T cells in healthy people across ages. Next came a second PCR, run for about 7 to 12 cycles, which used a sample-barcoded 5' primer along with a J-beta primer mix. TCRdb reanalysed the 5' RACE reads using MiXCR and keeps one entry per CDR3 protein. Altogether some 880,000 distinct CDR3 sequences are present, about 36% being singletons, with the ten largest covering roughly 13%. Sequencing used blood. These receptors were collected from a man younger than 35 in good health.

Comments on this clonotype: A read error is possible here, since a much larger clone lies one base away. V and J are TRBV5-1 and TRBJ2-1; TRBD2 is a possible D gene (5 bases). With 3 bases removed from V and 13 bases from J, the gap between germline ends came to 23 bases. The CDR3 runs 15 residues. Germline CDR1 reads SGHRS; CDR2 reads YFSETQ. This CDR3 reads CASSSGRTRQETQFF. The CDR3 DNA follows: TGCGCCAGCAGCTCGGGTCGAACTAGACAAGAGACCCAGTTCTTC.

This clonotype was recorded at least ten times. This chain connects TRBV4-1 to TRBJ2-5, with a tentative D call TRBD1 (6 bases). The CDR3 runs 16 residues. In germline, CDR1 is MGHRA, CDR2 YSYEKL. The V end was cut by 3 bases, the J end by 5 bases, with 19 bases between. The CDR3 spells CASSQVHTGKAETQYF. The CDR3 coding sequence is TGCGCCAGCAGCCAGGTTCATACAGGGAAGGCTGAGACCCAGTACTTC.

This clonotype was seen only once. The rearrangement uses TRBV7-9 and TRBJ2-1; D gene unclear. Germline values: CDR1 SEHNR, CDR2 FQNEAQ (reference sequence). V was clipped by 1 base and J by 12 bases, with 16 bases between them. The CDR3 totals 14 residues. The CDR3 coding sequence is TGTGCCAGCAGCTTAGGTGCAGAGGTAAAGAGGCAGTTCTTC. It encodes CASSLGAEVKRQFF.

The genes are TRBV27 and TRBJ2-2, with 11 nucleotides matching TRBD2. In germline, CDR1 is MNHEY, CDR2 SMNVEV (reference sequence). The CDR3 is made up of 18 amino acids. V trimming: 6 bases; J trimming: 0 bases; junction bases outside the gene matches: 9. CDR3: CASSPTLAGASNTGELFF. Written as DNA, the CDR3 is TGTGCCAGCAGCCCGACACTAGCGGGGGCCTCGAACACCGGGGAGCTGTTTTTT.

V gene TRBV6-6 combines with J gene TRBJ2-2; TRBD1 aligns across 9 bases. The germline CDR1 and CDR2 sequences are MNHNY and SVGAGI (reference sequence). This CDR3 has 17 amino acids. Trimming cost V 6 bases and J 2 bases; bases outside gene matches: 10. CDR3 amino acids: CASRGTNRGRNTGELFF. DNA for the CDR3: TGTGCCAGCAGAGGAACTAACAGGGGGCGAAACACCGGGGAGCTGTTTTTT.

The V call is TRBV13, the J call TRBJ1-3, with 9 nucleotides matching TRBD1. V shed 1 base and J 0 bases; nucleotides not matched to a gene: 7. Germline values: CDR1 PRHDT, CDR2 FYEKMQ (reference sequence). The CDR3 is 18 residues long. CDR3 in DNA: TGTGCCAGCAGCTTAGAAGGGGACAGGGTGATCTCTGGAAACACCATATATTTT. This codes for CASSLEGDRVISGNTIYF.

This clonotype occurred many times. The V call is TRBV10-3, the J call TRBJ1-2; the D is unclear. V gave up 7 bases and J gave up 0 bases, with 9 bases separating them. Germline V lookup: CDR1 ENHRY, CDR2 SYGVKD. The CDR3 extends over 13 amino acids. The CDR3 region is CAITDSPNYGYTF. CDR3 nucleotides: TGTGCCATCACAGACTCCCCTAACTATGGCTACACCTTC.

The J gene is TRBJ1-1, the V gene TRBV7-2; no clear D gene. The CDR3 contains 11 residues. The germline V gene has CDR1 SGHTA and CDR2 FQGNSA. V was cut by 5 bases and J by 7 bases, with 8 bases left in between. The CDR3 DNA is TGTGCCAGCAGCGAGGAGGGTGAAGCTTTCTTT. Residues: CASSEEGEAFF.

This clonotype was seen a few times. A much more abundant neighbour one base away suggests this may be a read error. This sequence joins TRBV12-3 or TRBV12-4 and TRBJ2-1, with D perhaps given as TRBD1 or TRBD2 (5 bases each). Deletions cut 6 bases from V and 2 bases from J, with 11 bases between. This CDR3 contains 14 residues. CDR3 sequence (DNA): TGTGCCAGCAGCCGACGGGGCCCCTACAATGAGCAGTTCTTC. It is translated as CASSRRGPYNEQFF.

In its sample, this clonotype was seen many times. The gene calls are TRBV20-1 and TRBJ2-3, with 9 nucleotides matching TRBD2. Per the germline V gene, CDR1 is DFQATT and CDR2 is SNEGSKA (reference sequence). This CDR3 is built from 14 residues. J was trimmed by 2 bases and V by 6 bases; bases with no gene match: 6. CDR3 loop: CSALTSGDTDTQYF. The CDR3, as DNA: TGCAGTGCCCTGACTAGCGGTGACACAGATACGCAGTATTTT.

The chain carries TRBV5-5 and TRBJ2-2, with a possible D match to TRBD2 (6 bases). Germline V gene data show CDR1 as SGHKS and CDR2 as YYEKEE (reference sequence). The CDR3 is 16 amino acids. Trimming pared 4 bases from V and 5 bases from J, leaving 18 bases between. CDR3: CASSRGRGTRTGELFF. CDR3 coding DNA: TGTGCCAGCAGCCGGGGACGGGGGACGAGGACCGGGGAGCTGTTTTTT.

For the CDR3, the DNA is TGTGCCATCAGTGATGGTGGGGCAGTGGGCTATGGCTACACCTTC. This translates into CAISDGGAVGYGYTF. The chain has TRBV10-3 and TRBJ1-2; TRBD1 is a possible D gene (5 bases). The CDR3 loop spans 15 amino acids. Trimming removed 3 bases at V and 4 bases at J, with 15 bases between. The germline V gene encodes CDR1 ENHRY and CDR2 SYGVKD.

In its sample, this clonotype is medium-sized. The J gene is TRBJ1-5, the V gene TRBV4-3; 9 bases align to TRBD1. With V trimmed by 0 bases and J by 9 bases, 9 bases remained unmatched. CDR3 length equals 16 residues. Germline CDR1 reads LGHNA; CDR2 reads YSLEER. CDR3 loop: CASSQDWTGDAGPQHF. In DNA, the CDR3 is TGCGCCAGCAGCCAAGATTGGACAGGGGACGCGGGGCCCCAGCATTTT.

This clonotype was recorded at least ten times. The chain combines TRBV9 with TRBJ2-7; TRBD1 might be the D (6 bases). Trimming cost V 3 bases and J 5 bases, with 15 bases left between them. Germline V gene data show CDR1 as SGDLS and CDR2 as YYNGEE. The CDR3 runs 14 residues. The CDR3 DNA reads TGTGCCAGCAGCGCCCGGGACATTATGAACGAGCAGTACTTC. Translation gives CASSARDIMNEQYF.

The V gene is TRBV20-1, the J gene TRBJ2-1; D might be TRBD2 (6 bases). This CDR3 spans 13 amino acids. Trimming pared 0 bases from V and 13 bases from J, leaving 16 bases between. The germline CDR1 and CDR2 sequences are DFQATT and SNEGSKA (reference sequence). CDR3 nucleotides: TGCAGTGCTAGAGAAACCCCCGGGGGTGTCCAGTTCTTC. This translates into CSARETPGGVQFF.

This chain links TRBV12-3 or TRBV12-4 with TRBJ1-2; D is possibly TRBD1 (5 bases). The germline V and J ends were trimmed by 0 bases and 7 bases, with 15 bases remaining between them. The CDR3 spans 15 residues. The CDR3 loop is CASSLANRPTGGYTF. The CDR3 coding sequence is TGTGCCAGCAGTTTAGCGAACAGGCCCACGGGTGGCTACACCTTC.

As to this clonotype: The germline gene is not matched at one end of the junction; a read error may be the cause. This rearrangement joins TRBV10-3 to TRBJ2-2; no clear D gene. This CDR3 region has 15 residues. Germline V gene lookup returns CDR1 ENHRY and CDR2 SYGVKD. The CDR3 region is CAIRESATNTGELFF. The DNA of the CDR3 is TGTGCCATCAGGGAGTCAGCTACGAACACCGGGGAGCTGTTTTTT.

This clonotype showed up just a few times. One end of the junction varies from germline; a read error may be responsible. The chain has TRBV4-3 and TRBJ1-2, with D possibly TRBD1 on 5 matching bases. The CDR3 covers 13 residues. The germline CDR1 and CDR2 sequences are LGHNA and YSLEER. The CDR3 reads CASSQASGYDYTF. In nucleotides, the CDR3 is TGCGCCAGCAGCCAAGCCTCAGGGTATGACTACACCTTC.

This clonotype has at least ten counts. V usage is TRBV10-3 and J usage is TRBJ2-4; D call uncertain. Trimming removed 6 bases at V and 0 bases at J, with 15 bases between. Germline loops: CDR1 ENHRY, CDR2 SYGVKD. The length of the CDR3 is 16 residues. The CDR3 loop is CAISPEGFGAKNIQYF. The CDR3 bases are TGTGCCATCAGCCCGGAAGGGTTCGGAGCCAAAAACATTCAGTACTTC.

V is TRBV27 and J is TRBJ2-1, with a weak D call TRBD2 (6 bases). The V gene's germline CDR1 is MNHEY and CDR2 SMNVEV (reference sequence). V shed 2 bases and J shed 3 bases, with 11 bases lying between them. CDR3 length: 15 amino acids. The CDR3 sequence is CASSLGWGGYNEQFF. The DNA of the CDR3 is TGTGCCAGCAGTTTAGGTTGGGGAGGCTACAATGAGCAGTTCTTC.

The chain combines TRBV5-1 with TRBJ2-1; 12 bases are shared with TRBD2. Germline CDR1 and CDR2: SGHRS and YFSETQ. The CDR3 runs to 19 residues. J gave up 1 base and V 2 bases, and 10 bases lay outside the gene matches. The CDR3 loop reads CASSFRGLAGALSYNEQFF. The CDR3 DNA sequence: TGCGCCAGCAGCTTTAGGGGACTAGCGGGCGCCCTTTCCTACAATGAGCAGTTCTTC.